A selection of T cell receptor beta chains follows, all from one sample in a study of cytomegalovirus exposure and HLA in healthy donors. Here immunoSEQ multiplex PCR was the method, and the copy in TCRdb shows in-frame clones only, minus some. Recorded for this sample: 45,000 or so clones. The sample was PBMCs. Source of these receptors: a male donor in good health and CMV-seronegative. The CDR3 runs from the conserved cysteine through the conserved F or W. The order of the fields is J gene, V gene, D gene, CDR3 length, CDR3 protein, CDR3 DNA. D genes are given only for firm matches.

TRBJ1-2	TRBV15	TRBD1	15	CATSREGTGGLGYTF	TGTGCCACCAGCAGAGAGGGGACAGGGGGCCTAGGCTACACCTTC
TRBJ1-2	TRBV5-8	-	17	CASSLTTGGFGNYGYTF	TGTGCCAGCAGCTTGACGACAGGTGGTTTTGGGAACTATGGCTACACCTTC
TRBJ2-5	TRBV6-6	-	12	CASGRDQETQYF	TGTGCCAGCGGCAGGGACCAAGAGACCCAGTACTTC
TRBJ2-3	TRBV11-2	TRBD2	14	CASSFSGGPDTQYF	TGTGCCAGCAGCTTTAGCGGGGGCCCAGATACGCAGTATTTT
TRBJ2-1	TRBV4-3	-	15	CASSQGGAAYNEQFF	TGCGCCAGCAGCCAAGGCGGGGCTGCCTACAATGAGCAGTTCTTC
TRBJ1-1	TRBV4-2	TRBD1	16	CASSQETGTGATEAFF	TGTGCCAGCAGCCAAGAGACGGGGACAGGGGCCACTGAAGCTTTCTTT
TRBJ2-1	TRBV7-3	-	14	CASSYGLGANEQFF	TGTGCCAGCAGCTATGGCCTAGGAGCCAATGAGCAGTTCTTC
TRBJ2-7	TRBV9	TRBD1	14	CARPNRDRVYEQYF	TGTGCCAGACCTAACCGGGACAGAGTCTACGAGCAGTACTTC
TRBJ2-3	TRBV27	TRBD2	17	CASSSPATSGSLRTQYF	TGTGCCAGCAGTTCCCCCGCTACCAGCGGGAGTCTTCGTACGCAGTATTTT
TRBJ2-1	TRBV5-1	TRBD2	15	CASSSLAGGENEQFF	TGCGCCAGCAGCTCGCTAGCGGGAGGGGAGAATGAGCAGTTCTTC
TRBJ1-1	TRBV7-2	-	15	CASSITGQGVTEAFF	TGTGCCAGCAGCATAACGGGACAAGGTGTCACTGAAGCTTTCTTT
TRBJ2-7	TRBV6-5	TRBD2	13	CASSQTSDYEQYF	TGTGCCAGCAGCCAGACTAGCGACTACGAGCAGTACTTC
TRBJ1-4	TRBV7-6	-	12	CASSPRGGKLFF	TGTGCCAGCAGCCCCCGCGGGGGAAAACTGTTTTTT
TRBJ1-1	TRBV18	-	16	CASSPSTGLKNTEAFF	TGTGCCAGCTCACCCTCAACAGGGTTAAAGAACACTGAAGCTTTCTTT
TRBJ1-1	TRBV27	-	15	CASSPHTGRNTEAFF	TGTGCCAGCAGTCCCCATACAGGGCGGAACACTGAAGCTTTCTTT
TRBJ2-3	TRBV19	-	14	CASSDWTSTDTQYF	TGTGCCAGTAGTGACTGGACATCCACAGATACGCAGTATTTT
TRBJ2-1	TRBV19	-	12	CASSIWSGEQFF	TGTGCCAGTAGTATATGGTCAGGTGAGCAGTTCTTC
TRBJ2-2	TRBV7-2	-	13	CASSFSSAGELFF	TGTGCCAGCAGCTTTAGCTCTGCCGGGGAGCTGTTTTTT
TRBJ2-3	TRBV30	-	14	CAWSVTTRADTQYF	TGTGCCTGGAGTGTAACGACCCGGGCAGATACGCAGTATTTT
TRBJ2-7	TRBV2	-	12	CASRGGTYEQYF	TGTGCCAGCAGGGGAGGTACCTACGAGCAGTACTTC
TRBJ2-7	TRBV27	TRBD2	18	CASSLGGRSGRLLREQYF	TGTGCCAGCAGTTTGGGCGGGCGTAGCGGGCGACTTCTGAGGGAGCAGTACTTC
TRBJ2-3	TRBV9	-	16	CASSGGALVSTDTQYF	TGTGCCAGCAGCGGGGGCGCCTTGGTGAGCACAGATACGCAGTATTTT
TRBJ2-1	TRBV4-1	TRBD1	16	CASSHPGQGADNEQFF	TGCGCCAGCAGCCATCCCGGACAGGGGGCTGACAATGAGCAGTTCTTC
TRBJ1-1	TRBV10-1	-	17	CASSESRYRELWTEAFF	TGCGCCAGCAGTGAGTCAAGGTACAGGGAATTATGGACTGAAGCTTTCTTT
TRBJ2-1	TRBV20-1	-	10	CSGLWNEQFF	TGCAGTGGACTGTGGAATGAGCAGTTCTTC
TRBJ2-3	TRBV2	TRBD2	15	CASSVEREGTDTQYF	TGTGCCAGCAGTGTTGAGCGGGAGGGGACAGATACGCAGTATTTT
TRBJ1-4	TRBV2	-	15	CASSASGVGTEKLFF	TGTGCCAGCAGCGCCTCAGGGGTTGGGACCGAAAAACTGTTTTTT
TRBJ1-1	TRBV5-1	-	15	CASSLGQYMNTEAFF	TGCGCCAGCAGCTTGGGGCAGTACATGAACACTGAAGCTTTCTTT
TRBJ2-2	TRBV6-1	-	15	CASSNGVSNTGELFF	TGTGCCAGCAGTAACGGGGTTTCCAACACCGGGGAGCTGTTTTTT
TRBJ2-6	TRBV18	-	18	CASSPLGMRASGANVLTF	TGTGCCAGCTCACCTCTAGGCATGCGGGCTAGTGGGGCCAACGTCCTGACTTTC
TRBJ2-1	TRBV5-4	-	13	CASSLGGRDEQFF	TGTGCCAGCAGCCTCGGCGGTCGTGATGAGCAGTTCTTC
TRBJ1-2	TRBV30	TRBD1	16	CAWSTQGVLRGYGYTF	TGTGCCTGGAGTACGCAGGGGGTCCTTCGTGGCTATGGCTACACCTTC
TRBJ2-1	TRBV18	-	15	CASSPIRTSPNEQFF	TGTGCCAGCTCACCAATAAGGACTTCTCCTAATGAGCAGTTCTTC
TRBJ2-5	TRBV18	-	13	CASSPPDRSEQYF	TGTGCCAGCTCACCTCCCGACAGGTCGGAGCAGTACTTC
TRBJ2-3	TRBV9	-	16	CASSPRGGVSTDTQYF	TGTGCCAGCAGCCCGCGAGGGGGGGTTAGCACAGATACGCAGTATTTT
TRBJ2-7	TRBV14	TRBD2	16	CASSQPPGGAGDEQYF	TGTGCCAGCAGCCAACCTCCGGGGGGTGCGGGGGACGAGCAGTACTTC
TRBJ2-4	TRBV5-1	TRBD2	15	CASRERGTSESIQYF	TGCGCCAGCAGGGAAAGAGGGACTAGCGAATCCATTCAGTACTTC
TRBJ1-1	TRBV6-1	-	13	CASRDPGGVEAFF	TGTGCCAGCCGCGACCCGGGAGGCGTCGAAGCTTTCTTT
TRBJ2-1	TRBV7-8	TRBD2	15	CASSFGLAYYNEQFF	TGTGCCAGCAGCTTCGGACTAGCGTATTACAATGAGCAGTTCTTC
TRBJ2-2	TRBV6-6	TRBD2	15	CASRPSGKNTGELFF	TGTGCCAGCAGGCCTAGCGGGAAGAACACCGGGGAGCTGTTTTTT
TRBJ1-2	TRBV5-3	-	15	CARSCRCKTYYGYTF	TGTGCCAGAAGCTGCCGATGCAAGACTTACTATGGCTACACCTTC
TRBJ2-7	TRBV6-5	TRBD2	13	CASSYGGSGEQYF	TGTGCCAGCAGTTACGGCGGGAGTGGCGAGCAGTACTTC
TRBJ2-1	TRBV10-2	-	12	CASSLSDNEQFF	TGCGCCAGCTCTCTTTCCGACAATGAGCAGTTCTTC
TRBJ2-3	TRBV19	TRBD2	15	CASRRGGSFQDTQYF	TGTGCCAGTAGAAGGGGAGGGAGCTTTCAAGATACGCAGTATTTT
TRBJ1-1	TRBV2	-	11	CASNGGLEAFF	TGTGCCAGCAATGGAGGACTGGAGGCTTTCTTT
TRBJ2-7	TRBV2	-	13	CASSEAVGGEQYF	TGTGCCAGCAGTGAAGCAGTCGGAGGCGAGCAGTACTTC
TRBJ1-2	TRBV7-9	-	13	CASSLRARDGYTF	TGTGCCAGCAGCTTGAGGGCCCGGGATGGCTACACCTTC
TRBJ1-2	TRBV9	TRBD1	15	CASSARTGSNYGYTF	TGTGCCAGCAGCGCACGGACAGGGTCTAACTATGGCTACACCTTC
TRBJ1-5	TRBV7-2	TRBD1	16	CASSPGVAGGNQPQHF	TGTGCCAGCAGCCCGGGGGTCGCAGGGGGGAATCAGCCCCAGCATTTT
TRBJ2-7	TRBV30	-	11	CAWARVYEQYF	TGTGCCTGGGCACGGGTCTACGAGCAGTACTTC
TRBJ1-2	TRBV2	-	12	CASSAAQRGYTF	TGTGCCAGCAGTGCAGCCCAGCGGGGCTACACCTTC
TRBJ2-7	TRBV13	-	15	CASSMILLGTYEQYF	TGTGCCAGCAGCATGATCCTGCTGGGCACCTACGAGCAGTACTTC
TRBJ1-1	TRBV6-1	TRBD1	14	CASSQQGLNTEAFF	TGTGCCAGCAGCCAACAGGGGCTGAACACTGAAGCTTTCTTT
TRBJ2-7	TRBV11-3	TRBD1	13	CASSKGQGYEQYF	TGTGCCAGCAGCAAAGGACAGGGCTACGAGCAGTACTTC
TRBJ2-7	TRBV19	TRBD1	13	CASSTTGAYEQYF	TGTGCCAGTAGTACCACAGGGGCCTACGAGCAGTACTTC
TRBJ2-7	TRBV28	TRBD1	14	CASSRWDREYEQYF	TGTGCCAGCAGCCGTTGGGACAGGGAGTACGAGCAGTACTTC
TRBJ2-4	TRBV4-1	TRBD2	18	CASSQGPSGRTPLGIQYF	TGCGCCAGCAGCCAAGGTCCTAGCGGGAGAACCCCTTTGGGCATTCAGTACTTC